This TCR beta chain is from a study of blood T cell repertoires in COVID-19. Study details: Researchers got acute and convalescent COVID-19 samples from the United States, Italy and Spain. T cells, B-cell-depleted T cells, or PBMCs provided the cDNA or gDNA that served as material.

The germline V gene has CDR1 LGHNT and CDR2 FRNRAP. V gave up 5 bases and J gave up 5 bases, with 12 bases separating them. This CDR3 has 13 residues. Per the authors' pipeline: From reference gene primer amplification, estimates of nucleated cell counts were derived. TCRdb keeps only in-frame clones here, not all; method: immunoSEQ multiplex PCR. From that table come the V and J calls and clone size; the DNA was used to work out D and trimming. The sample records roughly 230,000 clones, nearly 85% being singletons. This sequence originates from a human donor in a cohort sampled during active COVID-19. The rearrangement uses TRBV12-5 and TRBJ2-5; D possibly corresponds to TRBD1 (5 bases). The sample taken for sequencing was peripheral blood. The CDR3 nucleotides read TGTGCTAGTGGTCTAGGGGTTCAGGAGACCCAGTACTTC. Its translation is CASGLGVQETQYF.